A selection of T cell receptor beta chains follows, all from one sample in a study of blood T cell repertoires in COVID-19. The repertoire was sequenced with immunoSEQ multiplex PCR; TCRdb's copy has only in-frame clones and lacks some. The sample includes some 180,000 clones, 85% of them seen just once. The sample was peripheral blood. These receptors were obtained from a woman aged 60 to 75 with acute or convalescent COVID-19. The CDR3 runs from the conserved cysteine through the conserved F or W. D genes are given only for firm matches. A clone size is listed for some rows: how often the clone was seen (once, few, many), or a class if it is expanded.

d_gene: -; v_gene: TRBV10-3; abundance: -; j_gene: TRBJ1-6; CDR3aa: CATAPDTAFNSPLHF; CDR3nt: TGTGCCACCGCCCCCGATACAGCCTTTAATTCACCCCTCCACTTT
d_gene: -; v_gene: TRBV3-1/TRBV3-2; abundance: -; j_gene: TRBJ2-1; CDR3aa: CASSQASNNEQFF; CDR3nt: TGTGCCAGCAGCCAGGCCTCGAATAATGAGCAGTTCTTC
d_gene: -; v_gene: TRBV10-1; abundance: -; j_gene: TRBJ1-1; CDR3aa: CASSESWSLREAFF; CDR3nt: TGCGCCAGCAGTGAGTCTTGGTCGTTGAGGGAAGCTTTCTTT
d_gene: -; v_gene: TRBV27; abundance: -; j_gene: TRBJ2-1; CDR3aa: CASSFGPSNEQFF; CDR3nt: TGTGCCAGCAGTTTTGGCCCCTCGAATGAGCAGTTCTTC
d_gene: TRBD1; v_gene: TRBV18; abundance: -; j_gene: TRBJ2-2; CDR3aa: CASSAGQGLGELFF; CDR3nt: TGTGCCAGCTCCGCCGGACAGGGGCTCGGGGAGCTGTTTTTT
d_gene: TRBD2; v_gene: TRBV15; abundance: -; j_gene: TRBJ2-4; CDR3aa: CATSSRTSGAPSYF; CDR3nt: TGTGCCACCAGCAGCAGGACTAGCGGGGCCCCTTCGTACTTC
d_gene: -; v_gene: TRBV11-2; abundance: -; j_gene: TRBJ2-5; CDR3aa: CASSLGGQETQYF; CDR3nt: TGTGCCAGCAGCTTAGGGGGGCAGGAGACCCAGTACTTC
d_gene: -; v_gene: TRBV6-5; abundance: once; j_gene: TRBJ2-1; CDR3aa: CASSRSTDSEQFF; CDR3nt: TGTGCCAGCAGTCGTTCGACAGATAGTGAGCAGTTCTTC
d_gene: -; v_gene: TRBV19; abundance: -; j_gene: TRBJ1-1; CDR3aa: CASRGGQGNTEAFF; CDR3nt: TGTGCCAGTAGGGGGGGGCAGGGGAACACTGAAGCTTTCTTT
d_gene: TRBD2; v_gene: TRBV10-3; abundance: -; j_gene: TRBJ2-1; CDR3aa: CATATSGSLNEQFF; CDR3nt: TGTGCCACGGCCACTAGCGGGAGCCTCAATGAGCAGTTCTTC
d_gene: -; v_gene: TRBV12-3/TRBV12-4; abundance: -; j_gene: TRBJ2-5; CDR3aa: CASSQRTSSQYF; CDR3nt: TGTGCCAGCAGTCAACGGACTTCTTCCCAGTACTTC
d_gene: TRBD1; v_gene: TRBV7-3; abundance: -; j_gene: TRBJ2-7; CDR3aa: CASSRDRGYEQYF; CDR3nt: TGTGCCAGCAGTCGGGACAGGGGTTACGAGCAGTACTTC
d_gene: -; v_gene: TRBV4-1; abundance: -; j_gene: TRBJ1-2; CDR3aa: CASSRGVKRASDYGYTF; CDR3nt: TGCGCCAGCAGCCGGGGAGTAAAAAGGGCGAGCGACTATGGCTACACCTTC
d_gene: TRBD2; v_gene: TRBV6-4; abundance: -; j_gene: TRBJ2-3; CDR3aa: CASSAPGTSGRGGTDTQYF; CDR3nt: TGTGCCAGCAGTGCCCCCGGGACTAGCGGGAGGGGGGGCACAGATACGCAGTATTTT
d_gene: -; v_gene: TRBV3-1/TRBV3-2; abundance: -; j_gene: TRBJ1-5; CDR3aa: CASGQHASNQPQHF; CDR3nt: TGTGCCAGCGGACAACACGCTAGCAATCAGCCCCAGCATTTT
d_gene: -; v_gene: TRBV27; abundance: -; j_gene: TRBJ1-5; CDR3aa: CASSSTGFYGPQHF; CDR3nt: TGTGCCAGCAGTTCCACAGGTTTTTACGGGCCCCAGCATTTT
d_gene: -; v_gene: TRBV3-1/TRBV3-2; abundance: -; j_gene: TRBJ2-1; CDR3aa: CASTGAGEQFF; CDR3nt: TGTGCCAGTACGGGAGCGGGTGAGCAGTTCTTC
d_gene: -; v_gene: TRBV10-3; abundance: -; j_gene: TRBJ2-3; CDR3aa: CATQGEADTQYF; CDR3nt: TGTGCCACCCAGGGGGAGGCAGATACGCAGTATTTT
d_gene: TRBD1; v_gene: TRBV19; abundance: few; j_gene: TRBJ2-1; CDR3aa: CASSMRGTGYNEQFF; CDR3nt: TGTGCCAGTAGTATGCGTGGGACAGGCTACAATGAGCAGTTCTTC
d_gene: TRBD1; v_gene: TRBV3-1/TRBV3-2; abundance: -; j_gene: TRBJ1-1; CDR3aa: CASSPPFGTGVKAFF; CDR3nt: TGTGCCAGCAGCCCCCCTTTCGGGACAGGGGTTAAAGCTTTCTTT
d_gene: -; v_gene: TRBV29-1; abundance: -; j_gene: TRBJ2-1; CDR3aa: CSGLNNEQFF; CDR3nt: TGCAGCGGTTTAAACAATGAGCAGTTCTTC
d_gene: TRBD1; v_gene: TRBV19; abundance: once; j_gene: TRBJ1-2; CDR3aa: CASLPVGTAEGGYTF; CDR3nt: TGTGCCAGTCTCCCCGTCGGGACAGCTGAGGGAGGCTACACCTTC
d_gene: -; v_gene: TRBV2; abundance: -; j_gene: TRBJ1-1; CDR3aa: CASSNRGLNTEAFF; CDR3nt: TGTGCCAGCAGCAACCGTGGGCTCAACACTGAAGCTTTCTTT
d_gene: TRBD2; v_gene: TRBV7-8; abundance: -; j_gene: TRBJ2-1; CDR3aa: CASSLTSEYNEQFF; CDR3nt: TGTGCCAGCAGCTTGACTAGCGAATACAATGAGCAGTTCTTC
d_gene: TRBD2; v_gene: TRBV7-3; abundance: -; j_gene: TRBJ2-1; CDR3aa: CASSPSGTRLYNEQFF; CDR3nt: TGTGCCAGCAGCCCCTCCGGGACTAGGCTCTACAATGAGCAGTTCTTC
d_gene: TRBD2; v_gene: TRBV3-1/TRBV3-2; abundance: -; j_gene: TRBJ2-7; CDR3aa: CASSRTSGGAYEQYF; CDR3nt: TGTGCCAGCAGCCGAACTAGCGGGGGTGCCTACGAGCAGTACTTC
d_gene: TRBD2; v_gene: TRBV29-1; abundance: -; j_gene: TRBJ2-3; CDR3aa: CSVPAAGVTDTQYF; CDR3nt: TGCAGCGTGCCCGCAGCGGGAGTAACAGATACGCAGTATTTT
d_gene: TRBD1; v_gene: TRBV5-1; abundance: -; j_gene: TRBJ1-1; CDR3aa: CASSLGQGLGTEAFF; CDR3nt: TGCGCCAGCAGCTTGGGACAGGGGTTGGGCACTGAAGCTTTCTTT
d_gene: -; v_gene: TRBV30; abundance: -; j_gene: TRBJ1-1; CDR3aa: CAWSPQGWNTEAFF; CDR3nt: TGTGCCTGGAGTCCTCAGGGATGGAACACTGAAGCTTTCTTT
d_gene: -; v_gene: TRBV10-1; abundance: -; j_gene: TRBJ2-2; CDR3aa: CASSEGGSGELFF; CDR3nt: TGCGCCAGCAGTGAAGGGGGTTCCGGGGAGCTGTTTTTT
d_gene: TRBD1; v_gene: TRBV25-1; abundance: -; j_gene: TRBJ2-7; CDR3aa: CASSAGTGGENEQYF; CDR3nt: TGTGCCAGCAGTGCCGGGACAGGGGGCGAAAACGAGCAGTACTTC
d_gene: -; v_gene: TRBV5-1; abundance: -; j_gene: TRBJ1-1; CDR3aa: CASSLLSGRLNTEAFF; CDR3nt: TGCGCCAGCAGCTTGCTTAGCGGCAGGCTAAACACTGAAGCTTTCTTT
d_gene: TRBD1; v_gene: TRBV5-1; abundance: -; j_gene: TRBJ1-2; CDR3aa: CASGQGGQGAGYTF; CDR3nt: TGCGCCAGCGGCCAGGGGGGACAGGGAGCTGGCTACACCTTC
d_gene: -; v_gene: TRBV10-1; abundance: -; j_gene: TRBJ1-2; CDR3aa: CASSETANYGYTF; CDR3nt: TGCGCCAGCAGTGAAACAGCTAACTATGGCTACACCTTC
d_gene: TRBD2; v_gene: TRBV11-2; abundance: -; j_gene: TRBJ2-7; CDR3aa: CASSSGLAATYEQYF; CDR3nt: TGTGCCAGCAGCTCGGGACTAGCGGCTACCTACGAGCAGTACTTC
d_gene: -; v_gene: TRBV7-9; abundance: -; j_gene: TRBJ1-2; CDR3aa: CATMKGDSYGYTF; CDR3nt: TGTGCCACCATGAAAGGGGATTCCTATGGCTACACCTTC
d_gene: -; v_gene: TRBV5-1; abundance: once; j_gene: TRBJ1-4; CDR3aa: CASKSSTGLLEKLFF; CDR3nt: TGCGCCAGCAAATCATCTACAGGGTTACTTGAAAAACTGTTTTTT
d_gene: -; v_gene: TRBV2; abundance: -; j_gene: TRBJ1-1; CDR3aa: CATVGAELAEAFF; CDR3nt: TGTGCCACCGTGGGGGCAGAGTTGGCTGAAGCTTTCTTT
d_gene: TRBD1; v_gene: TRBV9; abundance: -; j_gene: TRBJ2-2; CDR3aa: CASSVAGTGNTGELFF; CDR3nt: TGTGCCAGCAGCGTAGCTGGGACAGGGAACACCGGGGAGCTGTTTTTT
d_gene: TRBD2; v_gene: TRBV19; abundance: -; j_gene: TRBJ2-1; CDR3aa: CASTQQGPGTSTHNEQFF; CDR3nt: TGTGCCAGTACTCAACAGGGACCCGGGACTAGTACCCACAATGAGCAGTTCTTC
d_gene: -; v_gene: TRBV7-6; abundance: -; j_gene: TRBJ1-1; CDR3aa: CASSLRVSTEAFF; CDR3nt: TGTGCCAGCAGCTTACGGGTCTCCACTGAAGCTTTCTTT
d_gene: TRBD1; v_gene: TRBV2; abundance: -; j_gene: TRBJ1-5; CDR3aa: CASSGQGSNQPQHF; CDR3nt: TGTGCCAGCAGTGGACAGGGAAGCAATCAGCCCCAGCATTTT
d_gene: -; v_gene: TRBV7-2; abundance: -; j_gene: TRBJ2-5; CDR3aa: CASTPFAGSVQETQYF; CDR3nt: TGTGCCAGCACCCCGTTCGCCGGGAGCGTCCAAGAGACCCAGTACTTC
d_gene: TRBD1; v_gene: TRBV27; abundance: -; j_gene: TRBJ1-5; CDR3aa: CASSPWTGGDQPQHF; CDR3nt: TGTGCCAGCAGTCCGTGGACAGGGGGGGATCAGCCCCAGCATTTT
d_gene: TRBD2; v_gene: TRBV15; abundance: -; j_gene: TRBJ2-3; CDR3aa: CATSRASGRSTDTQYF; CDR3nt: TGTGCCACCAGCAGAGCCAGCGGGAGGTCAACAGATACGCAGTATTTT
d_gene: TRBD2; v_gene: TRBV6-5; abundance: -; j_gene: TRBJ2-1; CDR3aa: CASTASGPYNEQFF; CDR3nt: TGTGCCAGCACGGCTAGCGGGCCCTACAATGAGCAGTTCTTC